This T cell receptor beta chain was documented in a study of cytomegalovirus exposure and HLA in healthy donors. This CDR3 has 13 residues. The germline CDR1 and CDR2 sequences are MDHEN and SYDVKM. Trimming removed 3 bases from V and 4 bases from J, with 9 bases in between. Worth noting for this clone: What it binds is not known. Different DNA sequences within this sample yield the same CDR3.

PCR was performed using 60 Vbeta and 13 Jbeta primers. Some clones are missing from TCRdb's copy, which holds only in-frame ones; the method was immunoSEQ multiplex PCR. The sample carries more than 80,000 clones, around three quarters recorded once. General study points: The study assumed roughly uniform donor sequencing depth for presence/absence analyses.

The origin of this receptor is a woman aged 50 to 60 in good health and CMV-seropositive. The sequenced sample consisted of PBMCs. This chain joins TRBV28 and TRBJ1-1; TRBD1 is a possible D gene (5 bases). This CDR3 reads CASSLGGGTEAFF. CDR3 coding DNA: TGTGCCAGCAGTTTGGGGGGGGGCACTGAAGCTTTCTTT.